These 17 T cell receptor beta chains were sequenced from one sample in a study of cytomegalovirus exposure and HLA in healthy donors. Data came from immunoSEQ multiplex PCR; TCRdb stores just in-frame clones and leaves some out. The table lists about 360,000 clones, 86% of them singletons. The sample consisted of PBMCs. Source of these receptors: a woman younger than 35 in good health and CMV-seronegative.

This chain uses TRBV5-6 with TRBJ2-7; TRBD2 matches 8 bases. The CDR3 is 15 amino acids. CDR1 SGHDT and CDR2 YYEEEE come from the germline V gene. J was trimmed by 7 bases and V by 2 bases; bases with no gene match: 11. For the CDR3, the DNA is TGTGCCAGCAGCTTATACGGGAGGGCCGGGGAGGAGCAGTACTTC. It codes for CASSLYGRAGEEQYF.

This sequence joins TRBV4-1 and TRBJ1-2, with D hard to call. Trimming shortened V by 0 bases and J by 4 bases, and 15 bases separated the two germline ends. Germline CDR1 is MGHRA and CDR2 is YSYEKL. This CDR3 is 16 amino acids long. CDR3 DNA: TGCGCCAGCAGCCAAGATCTGGGCAGCCTGATCTATGGCTACACCTTC. This translates into CASSQDLGSLIYGYTF.

This chain connects TRBV29-1 to TRBJ2-5; TRBD1 might be the D (7 bases). The V gene lost 5 bases and the J gene lost 5 bases, with 15 bases spanning the gap. The CDR3 consists of 13 residues. From germline, CDR1 is SQVTM and CDR2 ANQGSEA. The CDR3 here is CSVPQGGGETQYF. The CDR3 DNA is TGCAGCGTTCCCCAGGGGGGCGGGGAGACCCAGTACTTC.

The count of this clone is one. The chain links TRBV4-1 to TRBJ2-7, with D perhaps matching TRBD2 (6 bases). Trimming shortened V by 0 bases and J by 7 bases, and 13 bases separated the two germline ends. The CDR3 has 14 residues. Germline CDR1 and CDR2: MGHRA and YSYEKL. The CDR3 bases are TGCGCCAGCAGCCAAGAGCGGGGCCTTTGGGAGCAGTACTTC. Protein product: CASSQERGLWEQYF.

This chain uses TRBV5-6 with TRBJ2-7; TRBD1 matches 8 bases. Losses at the gene ends were 3 bases for V and 1 base for J; bases not matched to a gene: 6. The CDR3 is 15 residues long. Germline V gives CDR1 SGHDT, CDR2 YYEEEE. CDR3 in DNA: TGTGCCAGCAGCTGGGGAAACAGGGGGTCCTACGAGCAGTACTTC. Translation: CASSWGNRGSYEQYF.

This rearrangement joins TRBV9 to TRBJ2-7, with unresolved D. V dropped 4 bases and J dropped 2 bases, with 16 bases sitting between them. The germline CDR1 and CDR2 sequences are SGDLS and YYNGEE. The CDR3 sequence is 15 residues long. As DNA, the CDR3 is TGTGCCAGCAGCCAAATACCGAACAGAGCCTACGAGCAGTACTTC. It encodes CASSQIPNRAYEQYF.

The rearrangement joins TRBV29-1 to TRBJ2-1, with 14 bases aligning to TRBD2. The CDR3 totals 14 residues. With V trimmed by 3 bases and J by 8 bases, 3 bases remained unmatched. Germline-derived CDR1 and CDR2 are SQVTM and ANQGSEA. The CDR3 is CSVEGTSGSDEQFF. The CDR3 DNA sequence: TGCAGCGTTGAGGGGACTAGCGGGAGCGATGAGCAGTTCTTC.

The rearrangement uses TRBV2 and TRBJ2-1; 11 nucleotides align to TRBD2. V shed 6 bases and J 7 bases; nucleotides not matched to a gene: 8. The CDR3 spans 15 residues. Germline V gene sequence: CDR1 SNHLY, CDR2 FYNNEI. The CDR3 DNA follows: TGTGCCAGCAGGGTCGGGACTAGCGGTTGGAATGAGCAGTTCTTC. Translating gives CASRVGTSGWNEQFF. The variable domain in full, completed from reference TRBV2 and TRBJ2-1, reads EPEVTQTPSHQVTQMGQEVILRCVPISNHLYFYWYRQILGQKVEFLVSFYNNEISEKSEIFDDQFSVERPDGSNFTLKIRSTKLEDSAMYFCASRVGTSGWNEQFFGPGTRLTVL.

The DNA of the CDR3 is TGTGCCAGTAGTTCCTTCCAGTTGGGAGGCTACGAGCAGTACTTC. Translating it yields CASSSFQLGGYEQYF. V is TRBV19 and J is TRBJ2-7, with a weak D call TRBD2 (6 bases). The CDR3 is made up of 15 amino acids. Trimming pared 5 bases from V and 3 bases from J, leaving 17 bases between. Germline V gene data show CDR1 as LNHDA and CDR2 as SQIVND (reference sequence).

V gene TRBV5-4 combines with J gene TRBJ2-5; 7 nucleotides agree with TRBD1. With V trimmed by 4 bases and J by 1 base, 10 bases remained unmatched. This CDR3 is built from 16 residues. Germline CDR1 SGHNT, CDR2 YYREEE (reference sequence). The CDR3 DNA follows: TGTGCCAGCAGCCCCCAGGGGGTTTTAACCCAAGAGACCCAGTACTTC. It translates to CASSPQGVLTQETQYF.

CDR3 coding DNA: TGTGCCAGCAGTCGAGGACTAGCGGGATACAATGAGCAGTTCTTC. Encoded protein: CASSRGLAGYNEQFF. The chain couples TRBV28 to TRBJ2-1; TRBD2 agrees at 12 bases. J was trimmed by 4 bases and V by 5 bases; bases with no gene match: 3. The CDR3 has 15 residues. Looked up from germline, CDR1 is MDHEN and CDR2 is SYDVKM.

The chain joins TRBV9 to TRBJ1-4, with 8 bases aligning to TRBD1. V lost 5 bases, J lost 6 bases, and 9 bases stayed unmatched. This CDR3 has 15 amino acids. CDR1 and CDR2 (germline): SGDLS, YYNGEE. This chain's CDR3 is CASRGAGTGDEKLFF. The CDR3 coding sequence is TGTGCCAGCAGGGGGGCGGGGACAGGAGATGAAAAACTGTTTTTT.

The chain is built from TRBV27 and TRBJ2-1; 10 bases are shared with TRBD2. The CDR3 is 17 amino acids. Germline V gives CDR1 MNHEY, CDR2 SMNVEV (reference sequence). J was trimmed by 0 bases and V by 7 bases; bases with no gene match: 9. In DNA, the CDR3 is TGTGCCAGCACCCCTAGCGGGAGATACGTCTCCTACAATGAGCAGTTCTTC. It yields the protein CASTPSGRYVSYNEQFF.

There are a few counts of this clone. V is TRBV7-5 and J is TRBJ1-2. TRBV7-5 is listed as a pseudogene. This CDR3 is 10 amino acids long. This chain's CDR3 is CVRSSSTYTF. In nucleotides, the CDR3 is TGTGTCAGAAGCTCGAGCACCTACACCTTC.

The V and J genes are TRBV28 and TRBJ2-1, with D perhaps matching TRBD2 (7 bases). This CDR3 has 16 amino acids. CDR1 and CDR2 (germline): MDHEN, SYDVKM. V was pared by 5 bases and J by 5 bases, with 19 bases between. This CDR3 reads CASSPAGRGLDNEQFF. CDR3 DNA sequence: TGTGCCAGCAGTCCCGCGGGGCGGGGGCTCGACAATGAGCAGTTCTTC. Filled out from reference TRBV28 and TRBJ2-1, the complete variable domain reads DVKVTQSSRYLVKRTGEKVFLECVQDMDHENMFWYRQDPGLGLRLIYFSYDVKMKEKGDIPEGYSVSREKKERFSLILESASTNQTSMYLCASSPAGRGLDNEQFFGPGTRLTVL.

J is TRBJ1-1 and V is TRBV28, with no clear D. The CDR3 spans 15 residues. Trimming took off 1 base at V and 3 bases at J, with 12 bases between the two ends. Germline V gene lookup returns CDR1 MDHEN and CDR2 SYDVKM. The CDR3 protein is CASSLYDIIDTEAFF. The CDR3 bases are TGTGCCAGCAGTTTATACGATATAATAGACACTGAAGCTTTCTTT.

The genes are TRBV7-2 and TRBJ2-1; 8 bases map to TRBD2. Germline values: CDR1 SGHTA, CDR2 FQGNSA. Unmatched junction bases numbered 10, after V lost 5 bases and J lost 10 bases. The CDR3 is 14 residues long. Written as DNA, the CDR3 is TGTGCCAGCAGCCCTGCAGTAGCGGGACTCGAGCAGTTCTTC. This codes for CASSPAVAGLEQFF.